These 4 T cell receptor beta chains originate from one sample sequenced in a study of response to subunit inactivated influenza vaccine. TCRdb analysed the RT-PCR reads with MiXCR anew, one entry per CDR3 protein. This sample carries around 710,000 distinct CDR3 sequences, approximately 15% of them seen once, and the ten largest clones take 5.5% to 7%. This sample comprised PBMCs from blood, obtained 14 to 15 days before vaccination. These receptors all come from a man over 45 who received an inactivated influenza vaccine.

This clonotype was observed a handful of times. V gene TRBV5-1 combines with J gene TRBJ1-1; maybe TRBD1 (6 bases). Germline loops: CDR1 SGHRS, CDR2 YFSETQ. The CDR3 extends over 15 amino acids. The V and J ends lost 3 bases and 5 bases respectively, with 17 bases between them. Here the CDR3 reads CASSSDRDITTEAFF. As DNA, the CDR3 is TGCGCCAGCAGCTCAGACCGGGACATAACGACTGAAGCTTTCTTT.

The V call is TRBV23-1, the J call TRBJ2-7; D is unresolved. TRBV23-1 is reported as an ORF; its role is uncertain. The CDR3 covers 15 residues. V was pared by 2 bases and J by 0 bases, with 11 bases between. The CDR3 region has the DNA TGCGCCAGCAGTCAAGGGCAGGAGAACTCCTACGAGCAGTACTTC. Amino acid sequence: CASSQGQENSYEQYF.

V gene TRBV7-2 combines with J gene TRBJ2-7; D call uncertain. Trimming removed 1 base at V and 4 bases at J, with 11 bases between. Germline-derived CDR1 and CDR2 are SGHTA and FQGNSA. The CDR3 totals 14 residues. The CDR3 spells CASSLDSKNYEQYF. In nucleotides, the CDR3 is TGTGCCAGCAGCTTAGACAGCAAGAATTACGAGCAGTACTTC.

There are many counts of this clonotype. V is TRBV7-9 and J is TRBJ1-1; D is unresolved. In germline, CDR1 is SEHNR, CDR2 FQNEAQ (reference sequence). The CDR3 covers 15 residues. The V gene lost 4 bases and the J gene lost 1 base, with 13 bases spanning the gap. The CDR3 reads CASSSRVSSNTEAFF. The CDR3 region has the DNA TGTGCCAGCAGCTCTAGGGTCAGTTCGAACACTGAAGCTTTCTTT. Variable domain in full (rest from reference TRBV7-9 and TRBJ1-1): DTGVSQNPRHKITKRGQNVTFRCDPISEHNRLYWYRQTLGQGPEFLTYFQNEAQLEKSRLLSDRFSAERPKGSFSTLEIQRTEQGDSAMYLCASSSRVSSNTEAFFGQGTRLTVV.